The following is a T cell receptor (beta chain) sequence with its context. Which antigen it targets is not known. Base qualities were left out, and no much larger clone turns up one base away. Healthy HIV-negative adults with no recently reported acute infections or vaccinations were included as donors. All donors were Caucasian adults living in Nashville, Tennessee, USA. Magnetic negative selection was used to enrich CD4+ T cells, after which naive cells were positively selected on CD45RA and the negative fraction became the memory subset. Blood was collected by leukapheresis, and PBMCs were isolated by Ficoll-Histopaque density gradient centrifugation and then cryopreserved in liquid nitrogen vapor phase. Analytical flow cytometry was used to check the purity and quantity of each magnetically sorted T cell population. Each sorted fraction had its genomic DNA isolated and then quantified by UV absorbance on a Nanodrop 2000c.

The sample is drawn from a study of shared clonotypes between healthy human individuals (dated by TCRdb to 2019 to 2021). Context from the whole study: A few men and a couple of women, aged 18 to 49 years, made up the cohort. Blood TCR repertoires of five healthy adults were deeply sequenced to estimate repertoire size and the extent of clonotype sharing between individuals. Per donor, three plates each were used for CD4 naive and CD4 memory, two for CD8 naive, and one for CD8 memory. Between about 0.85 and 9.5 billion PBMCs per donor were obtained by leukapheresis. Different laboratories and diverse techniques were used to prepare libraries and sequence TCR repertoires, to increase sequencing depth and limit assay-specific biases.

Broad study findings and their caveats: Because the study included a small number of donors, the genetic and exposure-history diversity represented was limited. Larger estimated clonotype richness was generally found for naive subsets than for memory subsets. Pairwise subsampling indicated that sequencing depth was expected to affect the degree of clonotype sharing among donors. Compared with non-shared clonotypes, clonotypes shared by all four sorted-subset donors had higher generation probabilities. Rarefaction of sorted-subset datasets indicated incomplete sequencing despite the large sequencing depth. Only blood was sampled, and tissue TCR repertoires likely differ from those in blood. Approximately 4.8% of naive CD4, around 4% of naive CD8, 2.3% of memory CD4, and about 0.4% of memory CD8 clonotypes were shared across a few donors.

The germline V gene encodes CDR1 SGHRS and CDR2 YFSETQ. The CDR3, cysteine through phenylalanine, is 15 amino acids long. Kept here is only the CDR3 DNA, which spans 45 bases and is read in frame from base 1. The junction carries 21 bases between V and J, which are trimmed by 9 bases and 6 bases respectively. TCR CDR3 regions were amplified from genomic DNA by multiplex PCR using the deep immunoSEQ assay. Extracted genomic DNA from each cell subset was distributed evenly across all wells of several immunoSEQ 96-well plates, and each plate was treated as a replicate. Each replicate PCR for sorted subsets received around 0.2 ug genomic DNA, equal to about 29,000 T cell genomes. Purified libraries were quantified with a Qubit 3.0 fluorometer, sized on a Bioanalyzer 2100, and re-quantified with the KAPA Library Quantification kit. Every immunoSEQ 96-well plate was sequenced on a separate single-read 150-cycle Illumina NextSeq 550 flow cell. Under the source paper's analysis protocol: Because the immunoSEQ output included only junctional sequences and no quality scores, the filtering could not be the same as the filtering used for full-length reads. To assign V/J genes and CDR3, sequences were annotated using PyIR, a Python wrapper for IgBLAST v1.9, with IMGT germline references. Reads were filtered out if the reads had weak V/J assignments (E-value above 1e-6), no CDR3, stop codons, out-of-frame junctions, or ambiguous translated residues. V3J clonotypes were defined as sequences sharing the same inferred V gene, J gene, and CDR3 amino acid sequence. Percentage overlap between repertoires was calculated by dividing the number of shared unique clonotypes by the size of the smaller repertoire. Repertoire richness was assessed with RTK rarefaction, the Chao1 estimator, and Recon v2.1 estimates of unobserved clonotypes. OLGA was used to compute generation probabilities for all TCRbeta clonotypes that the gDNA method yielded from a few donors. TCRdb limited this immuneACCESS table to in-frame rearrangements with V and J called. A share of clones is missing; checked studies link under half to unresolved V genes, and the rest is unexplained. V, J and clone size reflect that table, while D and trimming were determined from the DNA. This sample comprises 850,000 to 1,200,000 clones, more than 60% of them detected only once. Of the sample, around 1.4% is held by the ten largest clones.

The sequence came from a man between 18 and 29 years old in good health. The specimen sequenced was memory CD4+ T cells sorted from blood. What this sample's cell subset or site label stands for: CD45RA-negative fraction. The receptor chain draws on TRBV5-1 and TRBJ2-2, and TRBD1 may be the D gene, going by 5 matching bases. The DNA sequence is TGCGCCACAGGCGAAGGCGGTAACAGGCCCGGGGAGCTGTTTTTT. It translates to CATGEGGNRPGELFF. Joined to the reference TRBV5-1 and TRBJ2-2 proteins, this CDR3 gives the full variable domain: KAGVTQTPRYLIKTRGQQVTLSCSPISGHRSVSWYQQTPGQGLQFLFEYFSETQRNKGNFPGRFSGRQFSNSRSEMNVSTLELGDSALYLCATGEGGNRPGELFFGEGSRLTVL.